Shown below are 5 T cell receptor beta chains from a single sample sequenced in a study of CD8 T cells in ankylosing spondylitis. These TCRs' antigens remain unknown. Study-wide findings and caveats: The study identified a TCR beta motif of eight highly homologous variants that appeared characteristic of ankylosing spondylitis blood.

TCRdb re-called the 5' RACE reads with MiXCR, one entry per CDR3 protein. The table lists more than 600,000 distinct CDR3 sequences, over 15% of them singletons, with under 20% in the top ten. The sequenced material came from blood, either unsorted or a sorted T cell fraction (not recorded which). All receptors come from a male donor with ankylosing spondylitis.

This clonotype occurred a few times. This chain connects TRBV20-1 to TRBJ2-7; D may be TRBD2 (5 bases). V dropped 3 bases and J dropped 3 bases, with 9 bases sitting between them. The V gene's germline CDR1 is DFQATT and CDR2 SNEGSKA (reference sequence). CDR3 length: 12 amino acids. The CDR3 sequence: CSASRGVYEQYF. The CDR3 region has the DNA TGCAGTGCTAGTCGGGGAGTCTACGAGCAGTACTTC.

This clonotype showed up just a few times. The rearrangement joins TRBV27 to TRBJ1-2, with 7 bases aligning to TRBD1. The CDR3 spans 14 residues. J was trimmed by 4 bases and V by 5 bases; bases with no gene match: 7. Germline CDR1 and CDR2: MNHEY and SMNVEV (reference sequence). CDR3 bases: TGTGCCAGCAGTCCGAAACAGGGGTTCTATGGCTACACCTTC. Its protein product is CASSPKQGFYGYTF.

This clonotype was picked up a small number of times. This chain joins TRBV5-1 and TRBJ1-1; D ambiguous. The germline gives CDR1 SGHRS, CDR2 YFSETQ. The CDR3 has 14 amino acids. V lost 0 bases to trimming and J lost 2 bases, with 8 bases between them. DNA of the CDR3: TGCGCCAGCAGCTTGGCCTATGGCAACACTGAAGCTTTCTTT. It codes for CASSLAYGNTEAFF.

Only a few counts were recorded for this clonotype. The rearrangement links TRBV2 to TRBJ2-1; D might be TRBD1 (6 bases). Deletions cut 6 bases from V and 1 base from J, with 10 bases between. The CDR3 has 14 amino acids. CDR1 is SNHLY, CDR2 FYNNEI, per germline. The CDR3 loop reads CASRKGQSYNEQFF. The DNA for the CDR3 is TGTGCCAGCAGAAAGGGACAATCCTACAATGAGCAGTTCTTC.

J is TRBJ2-7 and V is TRBV6-5, with 8 nucleotides matching TRBD2. Germline V gene data show CDR1 as MNHEY and CDR2 as SVGAGI. Germline trimming cut 0 bases from V and 5 bases from J; bases unmatched to any gene: 3. This CDR3 comprises 14 residues. Here the CDR3 DNA reads TGTGCCAGCAGTTACTCTAGCGGGGCCCACGAGCAGTACTTC. Translated, it gives CASSYSSGAHEQYF.